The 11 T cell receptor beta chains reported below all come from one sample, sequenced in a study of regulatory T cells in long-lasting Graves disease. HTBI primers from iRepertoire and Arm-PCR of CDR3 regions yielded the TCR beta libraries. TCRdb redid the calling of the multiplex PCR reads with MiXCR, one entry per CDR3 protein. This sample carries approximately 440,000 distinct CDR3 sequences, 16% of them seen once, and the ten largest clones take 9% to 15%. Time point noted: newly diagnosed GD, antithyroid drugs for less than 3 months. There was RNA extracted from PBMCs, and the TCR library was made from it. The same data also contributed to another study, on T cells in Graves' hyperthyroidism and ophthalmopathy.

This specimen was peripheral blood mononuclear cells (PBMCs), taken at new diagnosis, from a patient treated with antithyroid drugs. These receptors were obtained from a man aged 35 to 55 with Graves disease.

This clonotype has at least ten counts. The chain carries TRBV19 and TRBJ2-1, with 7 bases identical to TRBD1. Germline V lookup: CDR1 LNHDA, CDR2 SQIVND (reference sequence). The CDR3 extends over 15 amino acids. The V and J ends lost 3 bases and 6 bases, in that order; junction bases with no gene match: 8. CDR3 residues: CASSMKDRWSNEQFF. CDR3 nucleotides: TGTGCCAGTAGTATGAAGGACAGGTGGTCCAATGAGCAGTTCTTC.

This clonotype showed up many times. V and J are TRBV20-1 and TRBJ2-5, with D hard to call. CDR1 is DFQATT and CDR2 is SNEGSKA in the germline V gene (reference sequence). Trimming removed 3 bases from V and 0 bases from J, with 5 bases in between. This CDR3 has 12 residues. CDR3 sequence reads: CSASVYQETQYF. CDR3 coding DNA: TGCAGTGCTAGTGTCTACCAAGAGACCCAGTACTTC.

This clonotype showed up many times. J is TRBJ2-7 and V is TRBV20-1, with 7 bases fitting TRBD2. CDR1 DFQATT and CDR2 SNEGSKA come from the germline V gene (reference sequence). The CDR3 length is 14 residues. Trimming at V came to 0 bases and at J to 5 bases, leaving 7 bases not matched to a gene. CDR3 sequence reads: CSARDSGWGNEQYF. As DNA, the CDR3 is TGCAGTGCTAGAGATAGCGGGTGGGGGAACGAGCAGTACTTC.

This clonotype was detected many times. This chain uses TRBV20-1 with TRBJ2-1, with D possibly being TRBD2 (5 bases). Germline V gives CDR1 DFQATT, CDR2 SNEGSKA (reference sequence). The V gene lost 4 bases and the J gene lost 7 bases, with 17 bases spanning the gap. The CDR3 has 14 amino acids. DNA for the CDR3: TGCAGTGCTACATCTGGCATTAGGAGGAATGAGCAGTTCTTC. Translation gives CSATSGIRRNEQFF.

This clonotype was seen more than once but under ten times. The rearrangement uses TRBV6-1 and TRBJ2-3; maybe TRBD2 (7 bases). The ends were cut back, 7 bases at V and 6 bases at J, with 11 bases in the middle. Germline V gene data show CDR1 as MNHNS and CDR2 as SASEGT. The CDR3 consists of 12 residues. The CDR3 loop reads CASKGGPDTQYF. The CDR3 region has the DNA TGTGCCAGCAAGGGGGGGCCGGATACGCAGTATTTT.

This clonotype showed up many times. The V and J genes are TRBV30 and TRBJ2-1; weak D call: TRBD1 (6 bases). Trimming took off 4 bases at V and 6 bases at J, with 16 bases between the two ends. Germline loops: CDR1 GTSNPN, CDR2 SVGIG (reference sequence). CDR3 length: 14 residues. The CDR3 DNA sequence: TGTGCCTGGAACCAGGGGAGCTGGGGCAATGAGCAGTTCTTC. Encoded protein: CAWNQGSWGNEQFF.

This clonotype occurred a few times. This CDR3 reads CASSQDRGRGGTQYF. CDR3 coding DNA: TGTGCCAGCAGCCAAGACAGGGGCCGCGGAGGGACCCAGTACTTC. The V gene is TRBV3-1, the J gene TRBJ2-5; a weak D match, TRBD1 (6 bases). V was clipped by 0 bases and J by 7 bases, with 15 bases between them. From germline, CDR1 is LGHDT and CDR2 YNNKEL (reference sequence). CDR3 length: 15 residues.

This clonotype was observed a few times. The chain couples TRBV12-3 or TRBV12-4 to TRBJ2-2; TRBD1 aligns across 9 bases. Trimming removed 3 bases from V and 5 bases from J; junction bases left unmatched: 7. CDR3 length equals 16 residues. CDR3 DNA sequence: TGTGCCAGCAGTTTGGGGGACAGGGTATCAACCGGGGAGCTGTTTTTT. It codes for CASSLGDRVSTGELFF.

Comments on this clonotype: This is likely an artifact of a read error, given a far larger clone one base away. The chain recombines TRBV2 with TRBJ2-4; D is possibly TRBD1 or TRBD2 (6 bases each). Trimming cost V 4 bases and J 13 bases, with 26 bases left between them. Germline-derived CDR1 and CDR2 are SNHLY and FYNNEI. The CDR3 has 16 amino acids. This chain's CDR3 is CASSGGADFRGHEQYF. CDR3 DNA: TGTGCCAGCAGTGGGGGGGCAGACTTCAGGGGTCATGAGCAGTACTTC.

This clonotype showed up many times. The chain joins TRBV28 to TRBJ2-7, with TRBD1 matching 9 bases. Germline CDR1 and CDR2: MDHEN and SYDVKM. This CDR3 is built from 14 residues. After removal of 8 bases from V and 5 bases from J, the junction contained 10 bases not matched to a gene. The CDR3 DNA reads TGTGCCAGCCCCATGGGGGACAGGGTTCACGAGCAGTACTTC. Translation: CASPMGDRVHEQYF.

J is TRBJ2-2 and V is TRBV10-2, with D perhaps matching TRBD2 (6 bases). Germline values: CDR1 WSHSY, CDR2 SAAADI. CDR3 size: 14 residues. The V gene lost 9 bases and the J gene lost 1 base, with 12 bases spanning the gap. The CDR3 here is CASTAGWNTGELFF. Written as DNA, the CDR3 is TGCGCCAGTACCGCGGGATGGAACACCGGGGAGCTGTTTTTT.